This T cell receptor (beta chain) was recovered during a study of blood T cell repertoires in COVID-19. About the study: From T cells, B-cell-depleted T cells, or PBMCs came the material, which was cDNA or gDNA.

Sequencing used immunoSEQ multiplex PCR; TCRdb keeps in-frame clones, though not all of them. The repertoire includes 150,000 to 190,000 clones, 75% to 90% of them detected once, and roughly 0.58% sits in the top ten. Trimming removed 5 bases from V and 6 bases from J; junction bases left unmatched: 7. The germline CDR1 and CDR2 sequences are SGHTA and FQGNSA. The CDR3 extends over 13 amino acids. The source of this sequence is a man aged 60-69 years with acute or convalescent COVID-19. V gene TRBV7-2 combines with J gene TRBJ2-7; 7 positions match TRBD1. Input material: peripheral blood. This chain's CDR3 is CASSKGQPSEQYF. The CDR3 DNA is TGTGCCAGCAGCAAGGGACAGCCAAGCGAGCAGTACTTC.